Listed below are T cell receptor beta chains from one sample, sequenced in a study of blood T cells in healthy people across ages. TCRdb redid the calling of the 5' RACE reads with MiXCR, one entry per CDR3 protein. The sample lists under 2 million distinct CDR3 sequences, about 31% occurring once. Sequences were obtained from blood. These receptors were taken from a woman in her twenties or thirties in good health. Both conserved end residues are part of each CDR3. D genes are given only for firm matches. Not all rows give a size; the values are once, few, many and, for expanded clones, a class.

j_call clone_size d_call v_call cdr3_aa cdr3_nt
TRBJ2-7 NA NA TRBV19 CASSILPGHCEQYF TGTGCCAGTAGTATCTTACCAGGGCACTGCGAGCAGTACTTC
TRBJ2-7 many TRBD1 TRBV7-9 CASSLEPGGSYEQYF TGTGCCAGCAGCTTAGAGCCAGGGGGCTCCTACGAGCAGTACTTC
TRBJ2-2 few NA TRBV20-1 CSARKSGNTGELFF TGCAGTGCTAGAAAGAGTGGGAACACCGGGGAGCTGTTTTTT
TRBJ1-5 many NA TRBV7-8 CASSLEAGAGGPQHF TGTGCCAGCAGCTTAGAGGCGGGGGCGGGTGGGCCCCAGCATTTT
TRBJ2-7 many TRBD2 TRBV9 CASSPGLAEYEQYF TGTGCCAGCAGCCCCGGACTAGCAGAATACGAGCAGTACTTC
TRBJ2-3 NA TRBD2 TRBV3-1 CASSRAASGRSDTQYF TGTGCCAGCAGCCGGGCGGCTAGCGGGAGGTCAGATACGCAGTATTTT
TRBJ1-1 few NA TRBV5-1 CASSSGPGGTEAFF TGCGCCAGCAGTTCAGGGCCTGGGGGCACTGAAGCTTTCTTT
TRBJ1-2 NA TRBD1 TRBV30 CAWSRTGGYGYTF TGTGCCTGGAGTAGGACAGGGGGCTATGGCTACACCTTC
TRBJ1-2 NA TRBD1 TRBV6-5 CASSSRNDRASPYGYTF TGTGCCAGCAGTTCAAGAAACGACAGGGCCTCACCCTATGGCTACACCTTC
TRBJ1-2 NA NA TRBV20-1 CSAPGQPYTF TGCAGTGCGCCCGGACAGCCATACACCTTC
TRBJ1-6 few TRBD1 TRBV12-3/TRBV12-4 CATQGDRLSSYNSPLHF TGTGCCACCCAGGGGGACAGGTTAAGCTCCTATAATTCACCCCTCCACTTT
TRBJ1-1 NA TRBD1 TRBV7-9 CASSTGQGGFTEAFF TGTGCCAGCAGCACCGGACAGGGGGGATTCACTGAAGCTTTCTTT
TRBJ2-7 NA TRBD2 TRBV7-9 CASSTWTSGSIHEQYF TGTGCCAGCAGCACCTGGACTAGCGGGAGTATCCACGAGCAGTACTTC
TRBJ2-1 NA TRBD2 TRBV10-3 CAIRSGGSDNEQFF TGTGCCATCAGAAGCGGGGGGTCTGACAATGAGCAGTTCTTC
TRBJ2-5 few NA TRBV7-9 CASSFTDGNGETQYF TGTGCCAGCAGTTTCACGGACGGAAATGGGGAGACCCAGTACTTC
TRBJ2-5 few NA TRBV11-2 CASSLWTRGVGETQYF TGTGCCAGCAGCTTATGGACGAGGGGGGTGGGAGAGACCCAGTACTTC
TRBJ2-7 few TRBD2 TRBV20-1 CSARSETSGGSRYEQYF TGCAGTGCTAGATCCGAGACTAGCGGGGGCTCGAGGTACGAGCAGTACTTC
TRBJ2-5 NA NA TRBV9 CAGSAGVWEHQETQYF TGTGCCGGCAGCGCTGGTGTCTGGGAGCACCAAGAGACCCAGTACTTC
TRBJ1-1 NA NA TRBV12-3/TRBV12-4 CASLHSYTEAFF TGTGCCAGCCTACACAGTTACACTGAAGCTTTCTTT
TRBJ1-6 NA TRBD1 TRBV28 CASSLDRVVNSPLHF TGTGCCAGCAGCCTAGACAGGGTCGTCAATTCACCCCTCCACTTT
TRBJ2-5 few NA TRBV11-2 CASSLEVWETQYF TGTGCCAGCAGCTTGGAGGTTTGGGAGACCCAGTACTTC
TRBJ2-3 few TRBD2 TRBV7-2 CASSANSGRGGAQYF TGTGCCAGCAGCGCCAATAGCGGGAGAGGAGGTGCGCAGTATTTT
TRBJ2-1 NA TRBD2 TRBV3-1 CASSQVFAGGYNEQFF TGTGCCAGCAGCCAAGTATTCGCGGGGGGTTACAATGAGCAGTTCTTC
TRBJ2-3 few NA TRBV27 CASSLETGRGTQYF TGTGCCAGCAGTCTCGAGACAGGACGTGGGACGCAGTATTTT
TRBJ2-3 NA TRBD2 TRBV4-2 CASSQRLAGGGGSDTQYF TGTGCCAGCAGCCAAAGACTAGCGGGGGGAGGGGGATCAGATACGCAGTATTTT
TRBJ1-2 few TRBD1 TRBV14 CASSQDRGQSGYTF TGTGCCAGCAGCCAAGACAGGGGGCAAAGTGGCTACACCTTC
TRBJ2-2 few NA TRBV11-1 CASSARAAANTGELFF TGTGCCAGCAGCGCCCGAGCGGCCGCGAACACCGGGGAGCTGTTTTTT
TRBJ2-2 once NA TRBV4-2 CASSASGVGGELFF TGTGCCAGCAGCGCATCAGGGGTTGGCGGGGAGCTGTTTTTT
TRBJ2-7 NA NA TRBV20-1 CSAGHSTSYEQYF TGCAGTGCCGGGCACAGCACCTCCTACGAGCAGTACTTC
TRBJ2-7 few TRBD1 TRBV5-1 CASSLEGTGIDEQYF TGCGCCAGCAGCTTGGAGGGGACAGGGATCGACGAGCAGTACTTC
TRBJ1-2 few TRBD1 TRBV20-1 CSASRGQGGYTF TGCAGTGCAAGCAGGGGGCAGGGGGGCTACACCTTC
TRBJ2-5 few TRBD1 TRBV27 CASSLSRTGKEYF TGTGCCAGCAGTTTATCCAGGACAGGGAAGGAGTACTTC
TRBJ1-2 few NA TRBV20-1 CSARDDRRARGYTF TGCAGTGCTAGAGATGACAGAAGGGCTCGGGGCTACACCTTC
TRBJ1-5 NA NA TRBV2 CASQTGRDQPQHF TGTGCCAGCCAGACAGGCCGGGATCAGCCCCAGCATTTT
TRBJ1-1 NA NA TRBV3-1 CASSQAGKNTEAFF TGTGCCAGCAGCCAAGCAGGGAAGAACACTGAAGCTTTCTTT
TRBJ1-2 NA NA TRBV30 CAWRWASDGYTF TGTGCCTGGAGATGGGCCTCCGATGGCTACACCTTC
TRBJ2-6 NA NA TRBV18 CASSPRFMGDSGANVLTF TGTGCCAGCTCACCCCGCTTTATGGGGGACTCTGGGGCCAACGTCCTGACTTTC
TRBJ2-2 NA NA TRBV6-6 CASSWAKGGSGELFF TGTGCCAGCAGTTGGGCCAAGGGGGGGTCCGGGGAGCTGTTTTTT
TRBJ2-6 NA TRBD2 TRBV10-3 CAIGEGNSGANVLTF TGTGCCATCGGGGAGGGGAACTCTGGGGCCAACGTCCTGACTTTC
TRBJ2-7 once NA TRBV10-2 CASSVAAYEQYF TGCGCCAGCAGTGTCGCAGCATACGAGCAGTACTTC
TRBJ1-2 once NA TRBV28 CASRLKGSYGYTF TGTGCCAGCAGGTTAAAGGGATCCTATGGCTACACCTTC
TRBJ2-1 NA TRBD2 TRBV7-8 CASSTSRGRGEYDEQFF TGTGCCAGCAGCACCTCCCGGGGTCGGGGGGAGTACGATGAGCAGTTCTTC
TRBJ2-2 NA NA TRBV29-1 CSVGGGHPNTGELFF TGCAGCGTTGGGGGGGGACATCCGAACACCGGGGAGCTGTTTTTT
TRBJ2-1 few TRBD2 TRBV28 CASRPGLAGVEQFF TGTGCCAGCAGACCGGGACTAGCGGGAGTAGAGCAGTTCTTC